This T cell receptor beta chain appears in the sequencing data of a study of Graves' ophthalmopathy and Graves' hyperthyroidism. Study background: Samples of peripheral blood were obtained at initial diagnosis, prior to treatment of any kind. Study-wide findings and caveats: Researchers report that a 13-signature model separated ophthalmopathy from stable hyperthyroidism, posting less than 90% sensitivity and around 80% specificity.

CDR3 regions of TCR beta were amplified from RNA transcripts. A first-round RT-PCR used HTBI primers, followed by a second-round multiplex PCR. One entry per CDR3 protein results from TCRdb running MiXCR on the multiplex PCR reads. Of around 660,000 distinct CDR3 sequences listed, more than 40% are singletons. In this sample, this clonotype turned up many times. Its antigen is not known. The CDR3 is made up of 13 amino acids. Germline V gene lookup returns CDR1 ENHRY and CDR2 SYGVKD. J was trimmed by 3 bases and V by 7 bases; bases with no gene match: 5. Sequenced: peripheral blood. This clonotype originated in an adult man with Graves' ophthalmopathy. The chain is built from TRBV10-3 and TRBJ1-1, with 7 bases that match TRBD1. The CDR3 bases are TGTGCCATCAAGGGACAGCCCGACACTGAAGCTTTCTTT. Protein product: CAIKGQPDTEAFF.